Listed here are 23 T cell receptor beta chains from one sample, sequenced in a study of PD-1 blockade in classical Hodgkin lymphoma. Patients all relapsed after autologous stem cell transplantation, and there was variation in brentuximab vedotin exposure. Measured with immunoSEQ multiplex PCR; TCRdb has only the in-frame clones, and not every one. The sample holds 42,000 or so clones, 85% to 90% seen once. Sequencing used peripheral blood mononuclear cells (PBMCs), obtained before the second cycle of nivolumab. The receptors here all came from a human donor with classical Hodgkin lymphoma.

The V and J genes are TRBV11-1 and TRBJ1-3, with D possibly TRBD1 on 6 matching bases. V shed 5 bases and J shed 0 bases, with 17 bases lying between them. The germline V gene has CDR1 SGHAT and CDR2 FQDESV (reference sequence). The CDR3 is 17 amino acids. The chain's CDR3 is CASSALTGNPSGNTIYF. The CDR3 DNA follows: TGTGCCAGCAGCGCCCTTACAGGGAACCCCTCTGGAAACACCATATATTTT.

The rearrangement uses TRBV27 and TRBJ2-5, with TRBD1 matching 8 bases. Germline CDR1 reads MNHEY; CDR2 reads SMNVEV (reference sequence). V was pared by 0 bases and J by 7 bases, with 4 bases of the junction left unmatched. This CDR3 is built from 14 residues. The CDR3 coding sequence is TGTGCCAGCAGTTTATCTCAGGGGGCCATGACCCAGTACTTC. This sequence encodes CASSLSQGAMTQYF.

CDR3 sequence reads: CASSLGSPIYGYTF. CDR3 in DNA: TGTGCCAGCAGCTTGGGGTCACCGATCTATGGCTACACCTTC. The chain couples TRBV5-6 to TRBJ1-2; D unclear. This CDR3 is 14 amino acids long. Germline CDR1 reads SGHDT; CDR2 reads YYEEEE. V was clipped by 0 bases and J by 4 bases, with 10 bases between them.

V and J are TRBV2 and TRBJ1-5; 7 bases are shared with TRBD1. CDR3 length equals 13 residues. V was clipped by 7 bases and J by 4 bases; unmatched bases: 4. The germline V gene encodes CDR1 SNHLY and CDR2 FYNNEI. The CDR3 bases are TGTGCCAGCACGGGACAGATTAATCAGCCCCAGCATTTT. Protein sequence: CASTGQINQPQHF.

The gene calls are TRBV18 and TRBJ2-3; D perhaps matches TRBD2 (6 bases). The germline V gene encodes CDR1 KGHSH and CDR2 LQKENI. CDR3 length: 16 amino acids. Trimming left V 0 bases short and J 0 bases short, with 10 bases between. The CDR3 is CASSPPGRRSTDTQYF. In nucleotides, the CDR3 is TGTGCCAGCTCACCACCGGGGAGGCGGAGCACAGATACGCAGTATTTT.

V is TRBV28 and J is TRBJ1-6, with unresolved D. The CDR3 contains 17 residues. The V and J ends lost 5 bases and 4 bases respectively, with 18 bases between them. Germline V gives CDR1 MDHEN, CDR2 SYDVKM. For the CDR3, the DNA is TGTGCCAGCAGTCTTCCGACACGGGGTGCTTATAATTCACCCCTCCACTTT. This translates into CASSLPTRGAYNSPLHF.

J is TRBJ2-3 and V is TRBV7-3; 11 nucleotides agree with TRBD2. V gave up 6 bases and J gave up 0 bases; unmatched junction bases: 8. Germline CDR1 is SGHTA and CDR2 is FQGTGA. CDR3 length: 17 amino acids. CDR3 DNA sequence: TGTGCCAGCAGGTCGGCCGGGACTAGCGGAAGCACAGATACGCAGTATTTT. Residues: CASRSAGTSGSTDTQYF.

This clone showed up just a few times. V and J are TRBV10-1 and TRBJ2-7; 12 nucleotides agree with TRBD2. The CDR3 covers 14 residues. The V gene's germline CDR1 is WNHNN and CDR2 SYGVQD (reference sequence). Trimming cost V 8 bases and J 2 bases; bases outside gene matches: 4. CDR3 DNA: TGCGCCAGCTATCTAGCGGGAGGGACCTACGAGCAGTACTTC. It encodes CASYLAGGTYEQYF.

The chain employs TRBV19 and TRBJ1-1; tentative D call: TRBD1 (5 bases). Germline CDR1 reads LNHDA; CDR2 reads SQIVND (reference sequence). V gave up 8 bases and J gave up 4 bases, with 14 bases separating them. The CDR3 has 13 residues. The CDR3, as DNA: TGTGCCAGTCAGCTGGGACGGACCACTGAAGCTTTCTTT. Translating gives CASQLGRTTEAFF.

The genes are TRBV7-2 and TRBJ2-5; D not resolved. The CDR3 extends over 11 amino acids. CDR1 SGHTA and CDR2 FQGNSA come from the germline V gene. Deletions cut 4 bases from V and 4 bases from J, with 4 bases between. Here the CDR3 reads CASSSSETQYF. The CDR3 DNA is TGTGCCAGCAGCTCCTCAGAGACCCAGTACTTC.

This rearrangement joins TRBV7-9 to TRBJ2-2, with TRBD2 matching over 8 bases. The CDR3 is 17 amino acids. Germline loops: CDR1 SEHNR, CDR2 FQNEAQ (reference sequence). The V and J ends lost 5 bases and 0 bases, in that order; junction bases with no gene match: 8. CDR3 coding DNA: TGTGCCAGCAGCCCGCCTACGGGACTAGCGAACACCGGGGAGCTGTTTTTT. This gives the protein CASSPPTGLANTGELFF.

This chain uses TRBV5-1 with TRBJ2-7; TRBD2 matches at 7 bases. CDR1 is SGHRS and CDR2 is YFSETQ in the germline V gene. CDR3 length equals 14 residues. V lost 4 bases and J lost 6; bases outside the gene matches: 10. The CDR3: CASSAGGGRAEQYF. CDR3 coding DNA: TGCGCCAGCAGCGCCGGTGGCGGGAGAGCCGAGCAGTACTTC.

The chain is built from TRBV10-3 and TRBJ1-2; 10 nucleotides agree with TRBD1. Germline trimming cut 6 bases from V and 4 bases from J; bases unmatched to any gene: 11. CDR1 ENHRY and CDR2 SYGVKD come from the germline V gene. This CDR3 region has 16 residues. The CDR3 sequence: CAISAGTGVGSYGYTF. CDR3 bases: TGTGCCATCAGCGCCGGGACAGGGGTTGGAAGCTATGGCTACACCTTC.

The chain carries TRBV11-2 and TRBJ1-1, with a weak D call TRBD1 (5 bases). CDR1 and CDR2 (germline): SGHAT, FQNNGV. V dropped 8 bases and J dropped 5 bases, with 12 bases sitting between them. CDR3 length: 12 residues. CDR3 DNA sequence: TGTGCCAGCGGGCAGGGCCGTACTGAAGCTTTCTTT. Translation gives CASGQGRTEAFF.

The gene calls are TRBV28 and TRBJ2-2; the D call may be TRBD1 or TRBD2 (5 bases each). V lost 2 bases, J lost 5 bases, and 9 bases lay in between. CDR1 is MDHEN and CDR2 is SYDVKM in the germline V gene. The CDR3 length is 14 residues. CDR3 in DNA: TGTGCCAGCAGTTTAATGGGGGTGACCGGGGAGCTGTTTTTT. It encodes CASSLMGVTGELFF.

The chain links TRBV6-6 to TRBJ2-1; 10 bases line up with TRBD2. CDR1 is MNHNY and CDR2 is SVGAGI in the germline V gene (reference sequence). This CDR3 is 16 amino acids long. The trim removed 6 bases at V and 4 bases at J, leaving 9 bases unmatched. CDR3 coding DNA: TGTGCCAGCAGGTCGACCCTAGCGGGAGTTTACAATGAGCAGTTCTTC. Translating it yields CASRSTLAGVYNEQFF.

This sequence joins TRBV27 and TRBJ2-6; 8 bases line up with TRBD1. V gave up 7 bases and J gave up 5 bases; unmatched junction bases: 4. Germline V lookup: CDR1 MNHEY, CDR2 SMNVEV (reference sequence). This CDR3 is 14 amino acids long. The CDR3 loop reads CASTDRGWANVLTF. The CDR3 coding sequence is TGTGCCAGCACCGACAGGGGTTGGGCCAACGTCCTGACTTTC.

The chain uses TRBV6-1 and TRBJ1-5; tentatively, D is TRBD1 (5 bases). The germline gives CDR1 MNHNS, CDR2 SASEGT. Trimming shortened V by 3 bases and J by 5 bases, and 14 bases separated the two germline ends. This CDR3 is 15 amino acids long. CDR3 in DNA: TGTGCCAGCAGTGAGCTTGGACAACGGGATCAGCCCCAGCATTTT. It encodes CASSELGQRDQPQHF.

This clone was observed a handful of times. This chain connects TRBV29-1 to TRBJ2-1, with 13 bases lining up with TRBD2. Germline V gene data show CDR1 as SQVTM and CDR2 as ANQGSEA. Trimming removed 3 bases from V and 0 bases from J; junction bases left unmatched: 8. The CDR3 length is 18 residues. DNA for the CDR3: TGCAGCGTTGAGGGACTAGCGGGACTCTCTTCCTCCTACAATGAGCAGTTCTTC. It codes for CSVEGLAGLSSSYNEQFF.

This clone was picked up a small number of times. The chain recombines TRBV6-1 with TRBJ2-2; D is undetermined. The CDR3 sequence is 17 residues long. Germline-derived CDR1 and CDR2 are MNHNS and SASEGT. Trimming stripped 0 bases from V and 0 bases from J, with 11 bases between. The CDR3 region has the DNA TGTGCCAGCAGTGAAGCCGGCGGAGCCGCGAACACCGGGGAGCTGTTTTTT. Protein product: CASSEAGGAANTGELFF.

This clone was detected once. This chain connects TRBV27 to TRBJ2-7; 7 bases match TRBD2. The CDR3 has 16 residues. J was trimmed by 2 bases and V by 3 bases; bases with no gene match: 10. Germline lookup yields CDR1 MNHEY and CDR2 SMNVEV (reference sequence). The CDR3 loop is CASSLEPTSRPYEQYF. DNA for the CDR3: TGTGCCAGCAGTTTGGAACCGACTAGCCGCCCCTACGAGCAGTACTTC.

CDR3 sequence: CASSSGTGTTGTQHF. CDR3 in DNA: TGCGCCAGCAGCTCCGGGACAGGGACCACCGGGACCCAGCATTTT. The chain combines TRBV5-1 with TRBJ1-5, with 9 bases aligning to TRBD1. Per germline, CDR1 SGHRS and CDR2 YFSETQ. CDR3 length equals 15 residues. Trimming at V came to 3 bases and at J to 11 bases, leaving 12 bases not matched to a gene.

The CDR3: CASISGRENYNEQFF. In DNA, the CDR3 is TGTGCCAGCATTTCGGGGCGGGAGAATTACAATGAGCAGTTCTTC. The V gene is TRBV2, the J gene TRBJ2-1; 7 positions agree with TRBD2. The CDR3 extends over 15 amino acids. Per germline, CDR1 SNHLY and CDR2 FYNNEI. V lost 7 bases and J lost 4; bases outside the gene matches: 10.